This TCR beta chain derives from a study of beta chain features in type 1 diabetes. Study-wide findings and caveats: PCR might preferentially amplify shorter templates, equally in patients and controls.

The isolated RNA, all of it, was reverse transcribed, so expressed TCRB transcripts were what got sequenced. The method was immunoSEQ multiplex PCR; TCRdb's version includes in-frame clones alone and lacks a portion of them. The table shows roughly 300,000 clones, with 7% to 9% occurring only once. CDR3 size: 13 residues. CDR1 SGHVS and CDR2 FQNEAQ come from the germline V gene. The junction had 3 bases not matched to a gene; V was cut back by 4 bases and J by 5 bases. This clone occurred many times. Its specificity is not known. Other DNA sequences in the sample encode the same CDR3. The V gene is TRBV7-8, the J gene TRBJ1-2; 8 bases are shared with TRBD1. The TCR comes from a woman under 30 in good health. Sequencing input: central memory CD4+ T cells from blood. The CDR3 protein is CASSSTGVYGYTF. In DNA, the CDR3 is TGTGCCAGCAGCTCGACAGGGGTGTATGGCTACACCTTC.